The 22 T cell receptor beta chains below come from one sample, sequenced in a study of cytomegalovirus exposure and HLA in healthy donors. The study ran its PCR with 60 Vbeta and 13 Jbeta primers. Assay: immunoSEQ multiplex PCR; the TCRdb copy retains only in-frame clones and omits some. Here the sample spans fewer than 110,000 clones, more than 80% being singletons. The sequenced material came from PBMCs. The origin of the receptors is a man aged 30-40 years in good health and CMV-seronegative.

The genes are TRBV7-2 and TRBJ2-7; the D gene is possibly TRBD1 (6 bases). V lost 2 bases to trimming and J lost 2 bases, with 13 bases between them. This CDR3 has 15 residues. In germline, CDR1 is SGHTA, CDR2 FQGNSA. The CDR3 loop is CASSLFFEGAYEQYF. CDR3 DNA sequence: TGTGCCAGCAGCTTATTTTTTGAGGGGGCCTACGAGCAGTACTTC.

This chain links TRBV7-9 with TRBJ2-7, with 9 bases that match TRBD1. This CDR3 region has 15 residues. V gave up 5 bases and J gave up 2 bases; unmatched junction bases: 7. Germline CDR1 and CDR2: SEHNR and FQNEAQ (reference sequence). The CDR3 spells CASSPRDRAAYEQYF. CDR3 nucleotides: TGTGCCAGCAGCCCACGGGACAGGGCGGCCTACGAGCAGTACTTC.

The rearrangement uses TRBV10-3 and TRBJ2-1; 10 nucleotides align to TRBD2. The CDR3 is 18 amino acids. In germline, CDR1 is ENHRY, CDR2 SYGVKD. V was clipped by 4 bases and J by 4 bases; unmatched bases: 13. The CDR3, as DNA: TGTGCCATCAGTGGTCGTAGTAGCGGGAGGATGGAGTACAATGAGCAGTTCTTC. This translates into CAISGRSSGRMEYNEQFF.

The chain is built from TRBV4-1 and TRBJ2-5; 12 bases line up with TRBD2. Germline trimming cut 4 bases from V and 5 bases from J; bases unmatched to any gene: 11. Germline V gene data show CDR1 as MGHRA and CDR2 as YSYEKL. This CDR3 contains 17 residues. CDR3 amino acids: CASSPRASGGARETQYF. The CDR3 nucleotides read TGCGCCAGCAGCCCCCGAGCTAGCGGGGGGGCCCGTGAGACCCAGTACTTC.

This chain joins TRBV9 and TRBJ2-7, with 9 bases lining up with TRBD1. The germline V gene encodes CDR1 SGDLS and CDR2 YYNGEE. This CDR3 has 13 amino acids. Trimming removed 7 bases from V and 5 bases from J; junction bases left unmatched: 7. CDR3 loop: CASGGTGIHEQYF. CDR3 DNA sequence: TGTGCCAGCGGGGGGACAGGGATCCACGAGCAGTACTTC.

The rearrangement uses TRBV5-4 and TRBJ1-3, with D possibly being TRBD1 (5 bases). Trimming removed 1 base from V and 2 bases from J, with 10 bases in between. This CDR3 region has 15 residues. Per the germline V gene, CDR1 is SGHNT and CDR2 is YYREEE (reference sequence). The CDR3 DNA follows: TGTGCCAGCAGCTTGACAGGCCTACCTGGAAACACCATATATTTT. Translating gives CASSLTGLPGNTIYF. The variable domain in full, completed from reference TRBV5-4 and TRBJ1-3, reads ETGVTQSPTHLIKTRGQQVTLRCSSQSGHNTVSWYQQALGQGPQFIFQYYREEENGRGNFPPRFSGLQFPNYSSELNVNALELDDSALYLCASSLTGLPGNTIYFGEGSWLTVV.

This clone was picked up one time. The rearrangement uses TRBV28 and TRBJ1-6; no firm D call. The CDR3 has 14 amino acids. V was trimmed by 3 bases and J by 9 bases, leaving 12 bases between them. Germline V gene data show CDR1 as MDHEN and CDR2 as SYDVKM. In DNA, the CDR3 is TGTGCCAGCAGTTTGGTCTACGATGGTTCACCCCTCCACTTT. Translated, it gives CASSLVYDGSPLHF.

The chain is built from TRBV10-1 and TRBJ1-2; TRBD1 is a possible D gene (5 bases). V was clipped by 4 bases and J by 1 base, with 16 bases between them. Germline V gives CDR1 WNHNN, CDR2 SYGVQD (reference sequence). This CDR3 has 16 amino acids. The CDR3 DNA sequence: TGCGCCAGCAGTGGACAGCGCACCGCATTTAACTATGGCTACACCTTC. It encodes CASSGQRTAFNYGYTF.

In this sample, this clone turned up a few times. This chain's CDR3 is CASSLSDSYEQYF. CDR3 in DNA: TGTGCCAGCAGTTTATCAGACAGCTACGAGCAGTACTTC. The gene calls are TRBV27 and TRBJ2-7; D might be TRBD1 (5 bases). V lost 0 bases and J 3 bases, leaving 6 bases between the germline ends. The CDR3 contains 13 residues. CDR1 and CDR2 (germline): MNHEY, SMNVEV (reference sequence).

V and J are TRBV28 and TRBJ1-1; 8 bases map to TRBD1. The ends lost 5 bases at V and 3 bases at J; junction bases unmatched: 8. Germline CDR1 MDHEN, CDR2 SYDVKM. This CDR3 region has 15 residues. This CDR3 is CASSPGDRPHTEAFF. CDR3 nucleotides: TGTGCCAGCAGTCCCGGGGACAGGCCTCACACTGAAGCTTTCTTT.

The count of this clone is one. The gene calls are TRBV7-9 and TRBJ1-3; 8 nucleotides align to TRBD1. V lost 6 bases, J lost 0 bases, and 10 bases stayed unmatched. This CDR3 comprises 17 residues. Germline V CDR1 and CDR2: SEHNR, FQNEAQ (reference sequence). The CDR3 is CASSEGQALLSGNTIYF. CDR3 bases: TGTGCCAGCAGTGAGGGACAGGCGCTCCTCTCTGGAAACACCATATATTTT. Supplemented by reference TRBV7-9 and TRBJ1-3, the full variable domain reads DTGVSQNPRHKITKRGQNVTFRCDPISEHNRLYWYRQTLGQGPEFLTYFQNEAQLEKSRLLSDRFSAERPKGSFSTLEIQRTEQGDSAMYLCASSEGQALLSGNTIYFGEGSWLTVV.

This chain links TRBV6-1 with TRBJ2-7; 8 bases are a match to TRBD1. Germline assignment: CDR1 MNHNS and CDR2 SASEGT. This CDR3 has 16 residues. V lost 4 bases, J lost 4 bases, and 12 bases stayed unmatched. This CDR3 is CASSVSPGTGSYEQYF. The CDR3, as DNA: TGTGCCAGCAGTGTTTCACCCGGGACAGGAAGTTACGAGCAGTACTTC.

The V call is TRBV27, the J call TRBJ2-1; the match to TRBD2 covers 12 bases. J lost 10 bases, V lost 5 bases, and 9 bases had no gene match. Germline lookup yields CDR1 MNHEY and CDR2 SMNVEV (reference sequence). This CDR3 is built from 15 residues. In DNA form, the CDR3 reads TGTGCCAGCAGTCCCAAGACTAGCGGGAGAGTGGAGCAGTTCTTC. This codes for CASSPKTSGRVEQFF.

The chain is built from TRBV4-3 and TRBJ2-1; weak D call: TRBD1 (5 bases). V dropped 0 bases and J dropped 3 bases, with 12 bases sitting between them. Germline V gives CDR1 LGHNA, CDR2 YSLEER. This CDR3 contains 16 residues. This chain's CDR3 is CASSQDLGADYNEQFF. CDR3 DNA: TGCGCCAGCAGCCAAGATCTAGGGGCGGACTACAATGAGCAGTTCTTC.

This clone was found a few times. The chain recombines TRBV5-1 with TRBJ1-1; TRBD1 agrees at 7 bases. The CDR3 totals 13 residues. V was clipped by 6 bases and J by 4 bases; unmatched bases: 6. Germline CDR1 SGHRS, CDR2 YFSETQ. The CDR3 nucleotides read TGCGCCAGCATGCCTGCAGGGGGCACTGAAGCTTTCTTT. Amino acids: CASMPAGGTEAFF.

The V and J genes are TRBV9 and TRBJ1-1; a weak D match, TRBD1 (5 bases). The CDR3 runs to 14 residues. Trimming removed 4 bases at V and 0 bases at J, with 10 bases between. CDR1 SGDLS and CDR2 YYNGEE come from the germline V gene. The CDR3 spells CASSQGVLNTEAFF. Here the CDR3 DNA reads TGTGCCAGCAGCCAGGGCGTCTTGAACACTGAAGCTTTCTTT.

This rearrangement joins TRBV6-5 to TRBJ2-2; tentative D call: TRBD1 (6 bases). The V end was cut by 7 bases, the J end by 4 bases, with 16 bases between. The CDR3 runs to 15 residues. Germline V gene sequence: CDR1 MNHEY, CDR2 SVGAGI. DNA of the CDR3: TGTGCCAGCATCCAGACGACAGGTGGCACCGGGGAGCTGTTTTTT. It translates to CASIQTTGGTGELFF.

This chain links TRBV7-6 with TRBJ2-3, with TRBD1 as a possible D gene (5 bases). The CDR3 is 17 residues long. V was trimmed by 1 base and J by 8 bases, leaving 22 bases between them. Germline CDR1 reads SGHVS; CDR2 reads FNYEAQ. The CDR3 reads CASSLGGSPRLWGTQYF. The CDR3 region has the DNA TGTGCCAGCAGCTTAGGGGGCTCCCCGCGCTTGTGGGGTACGCAGTATTTT.

This clone was seen a handful of times. The chain links TRBV7-3 to TRBJ2-7; a weak D match, TRBD1 (6 bases). CDR1 is SGHTA and CDR2 is FQGTGA in the germline V gene. The CDR3 consists of 13 residues. V was trimmed by 2 bases and J by 6 bases, leaving 11 bases between them. CDR3 coding DNA: TGTGCCAGCAGCTTAGAACAGGGCGGCGAGCAGTACTTC. Amino acid sequence: CASSLEQGGEQYF.

This clone was seen more than once but under ten times. The chain couples TRBV2 to TRBJ2-5, with no clear D. The CDR3 spans 10 residues. Germline CDR1 is SNHLY and CDR2 is FYNNEI. CDR3: CASRGETQYF. CDR3 DNA: TGTGCTTCCCGCGGCGAGACCCAGTACTTC.

The rearrangement uses TRBV11-2 and TRBJ2-7; TRBD1 matches at 10 bases. V gave up 1 base and J gave up 4 bases; unmatched junction bases: 7. The CDR3 runs to 16 residues. CDR1 SGHAT and CDR2 FQNNGV come from the germline V gene. The CDR3 reads CASSLVGQGIGYEQYF. CDR3 bases: TGTGCCAGCAGCTTAGTGGGACAGGGGATAGGATACGAGCAGTACTTC.

The chain joins TRBV10-2 to TRBJ1-2; maybe TRBD1 (5 bases). CDR3 length: 15 residues. Germline V gives CDR1 WSHSY, CDR2 SAAADI. V lost 4 bases and J lost 4, with 16 bases in between. The CDR3 protein is CASSGTSAGGYGYTF. The CDR3 region has the DNA TGCGCCAGCAGTGGGACATCGGCTGGCGGCTATGGCTACACCTTC.